This T cell receptor (beta chain) is drawn from a study of identifying expanded T cells in peripheral blood. General study findings and limits: Variance in clone template counts between roughly two-week samples significantly increased with total template count across all healthy donors.

Germline V lookup: CDR1 SGHRS, CDR2 YFSETQ. This CDR3 has 13 residues. Deletions cut 4 bases from V and 4 bases from J, with 9 bases between. Assay used: immunoSEQ multiplex PCR; TCRdb lists only in-frame clones, some missing. Among fewer than 110,000 clones listed, 87% were seen once. Collection occurred without any documented infections or immune events in donors. This clone appeared a single time. Antigen specificity is unknown. The TCR originated in a person between 18 and 69 years old in good health. What was sequenced was blood. The rearrangement links TRBV5-1 to TRBJ2-1, with D possibly matching TRBD2 (6 bases). CDR3 nucleotide sequence: TGCGCCAGCAGCCTGGGGGGTTACAATGAGCAGTTCTTC. Amino acid sequence: CASSLGGYNEQFF.